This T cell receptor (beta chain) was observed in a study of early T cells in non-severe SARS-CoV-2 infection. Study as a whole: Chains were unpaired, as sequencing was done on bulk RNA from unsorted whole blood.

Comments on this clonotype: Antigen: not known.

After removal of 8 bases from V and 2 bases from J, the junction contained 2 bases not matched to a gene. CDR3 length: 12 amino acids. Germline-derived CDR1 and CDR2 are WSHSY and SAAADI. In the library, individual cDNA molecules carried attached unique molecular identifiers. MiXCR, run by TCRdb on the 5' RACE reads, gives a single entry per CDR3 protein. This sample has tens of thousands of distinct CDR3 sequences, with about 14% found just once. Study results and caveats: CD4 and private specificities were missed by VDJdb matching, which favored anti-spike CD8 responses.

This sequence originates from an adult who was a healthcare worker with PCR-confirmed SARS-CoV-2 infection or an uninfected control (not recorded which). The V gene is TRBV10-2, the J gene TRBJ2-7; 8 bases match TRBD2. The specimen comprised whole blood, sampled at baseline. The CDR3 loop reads CASQGLAYEQYF. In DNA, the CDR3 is TGCGCCAGCCAGGGACTAGCCTACGAGCAGTACTTC.